This TCR beta chain was identified in a study of preoperative IRX-2 immunotherapy in early breast cancer. Clones were sequenced by immunoSEQ multiplex PCR, and TCRdb holds only the in-frame ones, with some missing. This table holds about 98,000 clones, 75% to 90% found once. The CDR3 consists of 15 residues. Trimming removed 7 bases from V and 4 bases from J; junction bases left unmatched: 7. Germline CDR1 LNHDA, CDR2 SQIVND (reference sequence). The treatment is: preoperative locoregional IRX-2 cytokine immunotherapy. Patients received preoperative, locoregional IRX-2 cytokine immunotherapy in a phase Ib study.

This receptor was identified in a human donor with breast cancer. The chain recombines TRBV19 with TRBJ1-4; 9 bases match TRBD1. The material was tumor tissue, obtained after IRX-2 immunotherapy. The CDR3 nucleotides read TGTGCCAGTAATGAGGTGGGACAGGGTAATGAAAAACTGTTTTTT. Translating it yields CASNEVGQGNEKLFF.